This T cell receptor beta chain was retrieved from a study of shared T cell receptors in the human thymus (TCRdb year 2021). In terms of the full investigation: The study examined how self-reactive, shared T-cell receptor alpha chains are generated in the human thymus.

The method behind the library was the immunoSEQ multiplex PCR assay. Sourced from immuneACCESS, this table was stored by TCRdb with only in-frame sequences that have V and J called. A share of the clones is absent; for the studies checked, an unresolved V gene accounts for under half, and the remainder has no known explanation. This sample has roughly 710,000 clones in its table, and 80% to 90% of those were observed once. Around 0.01% of the sample is taken by the ten largest. As to this clone: The specificity of this receptor is unknown. No base qualities exist here, and no much larger clone lies one base off it.

Unmatched junction bases come to 18, with V trimmed by 2 bases and J by 11 bases. CDR1 and CDR2 (SGHDN, FVKESK) derive from the germline V gene. The CDR3, from cysteine to phenylalanine, totals 16 residues. Only the CDR3 portion is preserved as DNA: 48 bases, with reading frame beginning at the first base. These data were likewise used in another study, on human thymus T cells. Taken from the second paper: In Finland, the donors were immunologically healthy infants who were having open corrective cardiac surgery for congenital heart defects. The thymus tissue came from surgical resects taken out during corrective cardiac surgery. Usage of V and J gene segments appeared to be biased in both the thymic and the peripheral blood repertoires. Highly overlapping thymic TCR repertoires among unrelated individuals were reported in the related research. The study characterized TCR alpha and beta repertoires from seven to nine infant thymus samples and a few related peripheral blood samples. Donor ages ranging from roughly 7 to 250 days were recorded, and a handful of male and a couple of female infants were included in the cohort. Thymocytes were released mechanically from tissue and stored at -70 °C as pellets of roughly 9.5-31 million cells. A QIAsymphony instrument was used to extract genomic DNA from the frozen cell pellets. Using the immunoSEQ multiplex PCR assay, the TCRB and TCRAD loci were amplified from a standardized quantity of quality-controlled genomic DNA. The amplicons covered the V(D)J region and were long enough to include the CDR3 and to identify the V and J genes. The amplicons were sequenced on an Illumina platform via the commercial immunoSEQ service. Primer bias and sequencing errors were corrected as previously described, and TCRAD and TCRB definitions were based on the IMGT database. Repertoires were analysed with immunoSEQ Analyzer 3.0 and VDJTools, covering basic statistics, V/J segment usage, diversity estimates, rarefaction and pairwise overlap. To estimate diversity, the Chao1, ChaoE, Efron-Thisted, Shannon and inverse Simpson indices were applied, and diversity was also estimated on datasets down-sampled to the smallest sample. For repertoire overlap, CDR3 nucleotide sequence, V gene and J gene had to match strictly, and clustering was done by Jaccard-based multidimensional scaling. On average, thymus samples gave around 880,000 unique TCRB clonotypes, whereas blood samples gave approximately 84,000.

What was sequenced was thymocytes. The sequence was obtained from a girl less than two years old with a congenital heart defect. Donor details come from another sample of the same person, matched by shared clones. The rearranged chain carries TRBV14 and TRBJ2-7, with TRBD2 identical over 7 junction bases. The CDR3 protein is CASSQRVPGMGGIKYF. At the DNA level, the sequence is TGTGCCAGCAGCCAACGAGTTCCTGGTATGGGGGGGATTAAGTACTTC.